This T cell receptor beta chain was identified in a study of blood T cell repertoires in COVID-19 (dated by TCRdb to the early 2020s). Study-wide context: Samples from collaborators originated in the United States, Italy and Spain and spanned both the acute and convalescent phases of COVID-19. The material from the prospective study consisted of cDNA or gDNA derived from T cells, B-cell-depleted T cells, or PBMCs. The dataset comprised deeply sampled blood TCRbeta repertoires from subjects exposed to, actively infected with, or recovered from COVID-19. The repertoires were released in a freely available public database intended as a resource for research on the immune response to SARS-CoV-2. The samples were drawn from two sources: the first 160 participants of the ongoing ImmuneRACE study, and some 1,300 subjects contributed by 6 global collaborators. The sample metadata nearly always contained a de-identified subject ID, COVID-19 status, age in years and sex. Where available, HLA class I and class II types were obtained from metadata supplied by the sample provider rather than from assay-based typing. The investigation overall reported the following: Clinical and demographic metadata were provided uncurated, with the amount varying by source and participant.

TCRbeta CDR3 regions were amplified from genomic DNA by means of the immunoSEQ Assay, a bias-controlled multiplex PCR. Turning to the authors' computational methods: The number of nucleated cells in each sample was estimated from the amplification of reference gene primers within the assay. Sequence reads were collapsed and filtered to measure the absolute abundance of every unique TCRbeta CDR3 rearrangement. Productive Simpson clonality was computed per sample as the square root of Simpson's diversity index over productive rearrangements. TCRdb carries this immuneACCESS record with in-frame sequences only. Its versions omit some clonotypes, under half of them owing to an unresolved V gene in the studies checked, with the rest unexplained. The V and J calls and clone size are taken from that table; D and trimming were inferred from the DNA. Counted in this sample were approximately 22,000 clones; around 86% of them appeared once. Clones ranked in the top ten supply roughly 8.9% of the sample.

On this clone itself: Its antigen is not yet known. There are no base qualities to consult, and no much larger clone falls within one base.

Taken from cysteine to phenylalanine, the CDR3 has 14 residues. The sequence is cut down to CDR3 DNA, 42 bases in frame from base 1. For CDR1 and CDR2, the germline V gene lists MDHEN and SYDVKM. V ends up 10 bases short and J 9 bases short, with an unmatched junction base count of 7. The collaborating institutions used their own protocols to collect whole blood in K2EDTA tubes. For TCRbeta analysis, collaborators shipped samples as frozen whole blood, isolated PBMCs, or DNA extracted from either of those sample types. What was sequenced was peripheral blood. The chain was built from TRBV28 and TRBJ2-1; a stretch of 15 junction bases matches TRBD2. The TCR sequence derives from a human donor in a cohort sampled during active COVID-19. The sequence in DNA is TGTGCCATCGGGACTAGCGGGAGGTTTGGTGAGCAGTTCTTC. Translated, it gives CAIGTSGRFGEQFF.